This T cell receptor (beta chain) originates from a study of CD8 T cell repertoires and HIV-1 epitope variants. The wider study: T cells were stimulated with Twenty-five Gag and Nef peptides separately.

Assay: immunoSEQ multiplex PCR; the TCRdb copy retains only in-frame clones and omits some. The sample yields roughly 5,900 clones, around 69% seen once. V was pared by 1 base and J by 0 bases, with 6 bases between. Per germline, CDR1 SGHRS and CDR2 YFSETQ. CDR3 length: 14 residues. Comments on this clone: Antigen specificity is unknown.

The sample taken for sequencing was cultured CD8+ T cells derived from PBMCs. This chain uses TRBV5-1 with TRBJ2-3; D is ambiguous. The receptor's source is a male donor with HIV. This CDR3 is CASSLPPSTDTQYF. The CDR3 nucleotides are TGCGCCAGCAGCTTGCCCCCCAGCACAGATACGCAGTATTTT.